Below are 9 T cell receptor beta chains sequenced from a single sample in a study of cytomegalovirus exposure and HLA in healthy donors. Data came from immunoSEQ multiplex PCR; TCRdb stores just in-frame clones and leaves some out. The sample includes roughly 140,000 clones, 85% to 90% of them seen just once. Source material: PBMCs. The receptors come from a woman between 18 and 29 years old in good health and CMV-seropositive.

DNA of the CDR3: TGTGCCAGCCTGTCGGGGAGGGCCCCCTACGAGCAGTACTTC. Protein sequence: CASLSGRAPYEQYF. The chain joins TRBV6-6 to TRBJ2-7, with 7 bases that match TRBD2. J was trimmed by 2 bases and V by 8 bases; bases with no gene match: 9. CDR3 size: 14 residues. CDR1 MNHNY and CDR2 SVGAGI come from the germline V gene (reference sequence).

V is TRBV29-1 and J is TRBJ2-3; D is unresolved. Germline V gives CDR1 SQVTM, CDR2 ANQGSEA. The V gene lost 6 bases and the J gene lost 3 bases, with 10 bases spanning the gap. CDR3 length equals 12 residues. CDR3 nucleotide sequence: TGCAGCGTCCAATTCAGTACAGATACGCAGTATTTT. It is translated as CSVQFSTDTQYF.

This chain joins TRBV30 and TRBJ2-1; D is perhaps TRBD1 (6 bases). The CDR3 totals 14 residues. With 2 bases removed from V and 6 bases from J, the gap between germline ends came to 14 bases. The germline V gene encodes CDR1 GTSNPN and CDR2 SVGIG (reference sequence). CDR3 loop: CAWSTGQPSNEQFF. The CDR3 region has the DNA TGTGCCTGGAGTACAGGACAGCCTTCCAATGAGCAGTTCTTC.

The chain employs TRBV2 and TRBJ2-3; 13 bases fit TRBD2. This CDR3 spans 15 amino acids. CDR1 SNHLY and CDR2 FYNNEI come from the germline V gene. V lost 8 bases to trimming and J lost 0 bases; unmatched junction nucleotides: 2. CDR3 nucleotide sequence: TGTGCCAGCGGACTAGCGGGAGCTAGCACAGATACGCAGTATTTT. As protein: CASGLAGASTDTQYF.

The chain has TRBV28 and TRBJ2-2; maybe TRBD1 (6 bases). V was shortened by 7 bases and J by 2 bases, with 23 bases between the two germline ends. Germline values: CDR1 MDHEN, CDR2 SYDVKM. The CDR3 is 18 amino acids. The CDR3, as DNA: TGTGCCAGCACCGTTTTGAGCGGAACAGGGTTAAACACCGGGGAGCTGTTTTTT. It codes for CASTVLSGTGLNTGELFF.

The V gene is TRBV5-4, the J gene TRBJ2-1; D may be TRBD2 (5 bases). The germline V gene has CDR1 SGHNT and CDR2 YYREEE (reference sequence). Deletions cut 0 bases from V and 7 bases from J, with 14 bases between. CDR3 length: 15 amino acids. The CDR3 DNA sequence: TGTGCCAGCAGCTTGGATCGGGGTTTGGGGAATGAGCAGTTCTTC. Residues: CASSLDRGLGNEQFF. Drawing the rest from reference TRBV5-4 and TRBJ2-1, the complete variable domain is ETGVTQSPTHLIKTRGQQVTLRCSSQSGHNTVSWYQQALGQGPQFIFQYYREEENGRGNFPPRFSGLQFPNYSSELNVNALELDDSALYLCASSLDRGLGNEQFFGPGTRLTVL.

This clone has only one observation. An end of the junction does not agree with germline; a read error may underlie this. The chain uses TRBV23-1 and TRBJ1-2; TRBD1 matches at 7 bases. TRBV23-1 is an ORF; its function is uncertain. This CDR3 has 12 residues. The CDR3 DNA reads as TGTGCGCACGGTAGACAGGGATATGGCTACACCTTC. Residues: CAHGRQGYGYTF.

The V and J genes are TRBV5-6 and TRBJ2-5; a possible D gene is TRBD2 (5 bases). The germline CDR1 and CDR2 sequences are SGHDT and YYEEEE. The germline V and J ends were trimmed by 4 bases and 5 bases, with 21 bases remaining between them. CDR3 length equals 16 residues. For the CDR3, the DNA is TGTGCCAGCAGCGCCCTCCCAGGCGGGCGAGAGGAGACCCAGTACTTC. Protein: CASSALPGGREETQYF. Full variable domain (rest looked up from reference TRBV5-6 and TRBJ2-5): DAGVTQSPTHLIKTRGQQVTLRCSPKSGHDTVSWYQQALGQGPQFIFQYYEEEERQRGNFPDRFSGHQFPNYSSELNVNALLLGDSALYLCASSALPGGREETQYFGPGTRLLVL.

The chain has TRBV5-1 and TRBJ2-5, with a tentative D call TRBD1 (6 bases). Trimming cost V 5 bases and J 3 bases, with 11 bases left between them. Looked up from germline, CDR1 is SGHRS and CDR2 is YFSETQ. This CDR3 is built from 13 residues. CDR3 sequence reads: CASRWSGEETQYF. The CDR3 coding sequence is TGCGCCAGCAGATGGTCAGGGGAAGAGACCCAGTACTTC. The full variable domain, in which reference TRBV5-1 and TRBJ2-5 provide the parts outside the CDR3, is KAGVTQTPRYLIKTRGQQVTLSCSPISGHRSVSWYQQTPGQGLQFLFEYFSETQRNKGNFPGRFSGRQFSNSRSEMNVSTLELGDSALYLCASRWSGEETQYFGPGTRLLVL.